What follows are 18 T cell receptor beta chains derived from one specimen sequenced in a study of blood T cells in healthy people across ages. The second PCR ran roughly 6 to 11 cycles with a sample-barcoded 5' primer and J-beta primers. TCRdb recomputed calls from the 5' RACE reads with MiXCR, one row per CDR3 protein. The sample holds more than 650,000 distinct CDR3 sequences; around 24% are singletons and the top ten take around 2.9%. Another study also made use of these data, one on T cells of mothers and their children.

Material: blood. These receptors were collected from a boy aged 5-17 years in good health.

This clonotype was observed a few times. The rearrangement joins TRBV6-1 to TRBJ2-5; 14 bases agree with TRBD2. V gave up 5 bases and J gave up 6 bases; unmatched junction bases: 8. The germline V gene encodes CDR1 MNHNS and CDR2 SASEGT. The CDR3 totals 16 residues. This chain's CDR3 is CASSRPGLAGVKTQYF. CDR3 in DNA: TGTGCCAGCAGTCGTCCGGGACTAGCGGGGGTAAAGACCCAGTACTTC.

This clonotype was counted a few times. The rearrangement joins TRBV29-1 to TRBJ2-5, with a possible D match to TRBD1 (6 bases). The J call may be wrong; the DNA end is better matched by TRBJ2-1. The germline gives CDR1 SQVTM, CDR2 ANQGSEA. The CDR3 covers 14 residues. Written as DNA, the CDR3 is TGCAGCGGCCGACAGGTCTTCCCGAGGAATGAGCAGTTCTTC. Translated: CSGRQVFPRNEQFF.

This clonotype showed up just a few times. This chain joins TRBV20-1 and TRBJ2-1; 9 bases agree with TRBD2. The CDR3 is 14 amino acids. V was pared by 3 bases and J by 6 bases, with 6 bases of the junction left unmatched. Germline CDR1 reads DFQATT; CDR2 reads SNEGSKA (reference sequence). The CDR3 nucleotides are TGCAGTGCTAGTCCGCGCGGGGGGGTCAATGAGCAGTTCTTC. Amino acid sequence: CSASPRGGVNEQFF.

The rearrangement links TRBV2 to TRBJ2-7; 11 bases agree with TRBD2. V gave up 4 bases and J gave up 3 bases; unmatched junction bases: 2. The CDR3 is made up of 14 amino acids. CDR1 SNHLY and CDR2 FYNNEI come from the germline V gene. As DNA, the CDR3 is TGTGCCAGCAGTGGACTAGCGGGGATCTACGAGCAGTACTTC. This gives the protein CASSGLAGIYEQYF.

CDR3 sequence (DNA): TGTGCCAGCGTACGACAGTCGTCCACAGATACGCAGTATTTT. As protein: CASVRQSSTDTQYF. The J gene is TRBJ2-3, the V gene TRBV2; a weak D match, TRBD1 (5 bases). There are 14 residues in the CDR3. V lost 8 bases to trimming and J lost 2 bases, with 14 bases between them. Germline CDR1 reads SNHLY; CDR2 reads FYNNEI.

The rearrangement links TRBV15 to TRBJ2-2; the D gene is possibly TRBD2 (5 bases). The V gene lost 1 base and the J gene lost 7 bases, with 16 bases spanning the gap. Germline CDR1 LNHNV, CDR2 YYDKDF (reference sequence). CDR3 length: 16 residues. CDR3 in DNA: TGTGCCACCAGCAGAGGTGCAGGCCACCGGGGCGGGGAGCTGTTTTTT. It encodes CATSRGAGHRGGELFF.

The chain has TRBV5-1 and TRBJ2-3; 9 bases match TRBD2. Germline CDR1 and CDR2: SGHRS and YFSETQ. Losses at the gene ends were 4 bases for V and 6 bases for J; bases not matched to a gene: 9. The CDR3 has 15 residues. For the CDR3, the DNA is TGCGCCAGCAGCATTAGCGGGGGCAGAGGGGATACGCAGTATTTT. It is translated as CASSISGGRGDTQYF.

J is TRBJ1-6 and V is TRBV7-9; no firm D call. Germline values: CDR1 SEHNR, CDR2 FQNEAQ (reference sequence). Trimming took off 7 bases at V and 8 bases at J, with 15 bases between the two ends. The CDR3 has 14 residues. This chain's CDR3 is CASNSLIVYSPLHF. In DNA form, the CDR3 reads TGTGCCAGCAACTCGCTTATCGTATATTCACCCCTCCACTTT.

The CDR3 DNA reads TGTGCCAGCAGTTACTTGTCACAGGGGATACGGGAAAAACTGTTTTTT. Encoded protein: CASSYLSQGIREKLFF. V is TRBV6-6 and J is TRBJ1-4; 7 bases map to TRBD1. With V trimmed by 1 base and J by 8 bases, 10 bases remained unmatched. The CDR3 is 16 residues long. Germline V gene data show CDR1 as MNHNY and CDR2 as SVGAGI (reference sequence).

The rearrangement links TRBV12-3 or TRBV12-4 to TRBJ2-7, with TRBD1 identical over 11 bases. Losses at the gene ends were 6 bases for V and 6 bases for J; bases not matched to a gene: 4. This CDR3 has 13 amino acids. The CDR3 DNA is TGTGCCAGCAGCCGGACAGGGGGCCGCGAGCAGTACTTC. This sequence encodes CASSRTGGREQYF.

This clonotype appeared a few times. V usage is TRBV11-2 and J usage is TRBJ1-3, with D possibly matching TRBD1 (5 bases). There are 15 residues in the CDR3. Trimming pared 2 bases from V and 3 bases from J, leaving 11 bases between. CDR1 is SGHAT, CDR2 FQNNGV, per germline. CDR3 DNA sequence: TGTGCCAGCAGCTTACAGGGAGTCAGTGGAAACACCATATATTTT. This encodes CASSLQGVSGNTIYF.

CDR3: CASSEGQRGFYNEQFF. CDR3 coding DNA: TGTGCCAGCAGTGAAGGCCAGCGGGGTTTTTACAATGAGCAGTTCTTC. The V and J genes are TRBV6-1 and TRBJ2-5; 7 positions agree with TRBD2. The J call could be wrong; TRBJ2-1 is a better fit for the DNA end. The CDR3 has 16 residues. Germline CDR1 and CDR2: MNHNS and SASEGT.

This clonotype was seen a few times. This chain uses TRBV18 with TRBJ2-4, with TRBD1 as a possible D gene (6 bases). CDR1 and CDR2 from the germline V gene are KGHSH and LQKENI. The CDR3 spans 13 residues. V was clipped by 5 bases and J by 7 bases, with 12 bases between them. This chain's CDR3 is CASSSRGTNIQYF. CDR3 nucleotide sequence: TGTGCCAGCTCATCCAGGGGTACGAACATTCAGTACTTC.

The J gene is TRBJ1-4, the V gene TRBV6-6; TRBD1 matches at 8 bases. The V and J ends lost 6 bases and 8 bases, in that order; junction bases with no gene match: 11. The CDR3 sequence is 15 residues long. The germline CDR1 and CDR2 sequences are MNHNY and SVGAGI (reference sequence). DNA for the CDR3: TGTGCCAGCAGCCGCCAAGGACAGGGAGGCGAAAAACTGTTTTTT. Translating gives CASSRQGQGGEKLFF.

The table lists this clonotype with a few counts. CDR3 region: CASSSSGLASGELFF. CDR3 DNA sequence: TGTGCCAGCAGTTCCTCAGGACTAGCAAGCGGGGAGCTGTTTTTT. The V gene is TRBV6-6, the J gene TRBJ2-2, with 8 bases that match TRBD2. The junction had 8 bases not matched to a gene; V was cut back by 4 bases and J by 7 bases. The CDR3 is made up of 15 amino acids. Germline V gene lookup returns CDR1 MNHNY and CDR2 SVGAGI (reference sequence).

The rearrangement joins TRBV29-1 to TRBJ2-5; TRBD2 aligns across 7 bases. J gave up 1 base and V 4 bases, and 3 bases lay outside the gene matches. Germline-derived CDR1 and CDR2 are SQVTM and ANQGSEA. CDR3 length equals 13 residues. CDR3 sequence: CSVAGGLQETQYF. CDR3 in DNA: TGCAGCGTTGCGGGGGGACTCCAAGAGACCCAGTACTTC.

The gene calls are TRBV20-1 and TRBJ1-1; TRBD1 might be the D (5 bases). Trimming took off 6 bases at V and 5 bases at J, with 16 bases between the two ends. This CDR3 comprises 13 residues. Germline lookup yields CDR1 DFQATT and CDR2 SNEGSKA (reference sequence). CDR3 region: CSARLGEGTEAFF. The CDR3 coding sequence is TGCAGTGCCAGGTTGGGGGAGGGGACTGAAGCTTTCTTT.

This chain connects TRBV24-1 to TRBJ2-2; D call uncertain. The CDR3 covers 14 residues. Germline V lookup: CDR1 KGHDR, CDR2 SFDVKD. Trimming pared 5 bases from V and 0 bases from J, leaving 6 bases between. The CDR3 region is CATSVTANTGELFF. The CDR3 region has the DNA TGTGCCACCAGTGTTACAGCGAACACCGGGGAGCTGTTTTTT.